The rows below give T cell receptor beta chains drawn from one sample of a study of blood T cell repertoires in COVID-19. Libraries were prepared by immunoSEQ multiplex PCR; TCRdb keeps only in-frame clonotypes and omits some of them. The data hold a few hundred thousand clones, with 80% to 90% observed a single time. The specimen sequenced was peripheral blood. These TCRs come from a woman in her thirties or forties who had recovered from COVID-19. CDR3s include the opening cysteine and the closing phenylalanine or tryptophan. The order of the fields is V gene, D gene, J gene, clone size, CDR3 protein, CDR3 DNA. A D gene is named only where the DNA matches it firmly. Clone size is given for some rows only: seen once, a few or many times, or a class if the clone is expanded.

TRBV7-9	-	TRBJ2-7	-	CASSLPRAPQAGSSYEQYF	TGTGCCAGCAGCTTACCCCGGGCCCCCCAGGCCGGGAGCTCCTACGAGCAGTACTTC
TRBV18	-	TRBJ1-1	once	CASSRGSGHTEAFF	TGTGCCAGCTCACGTGGCTCGGGTCACACTGAAGCTTTCTTT
TRBV10-1	-	TRBJ2-2	few	CASSGQGGTGELFF	TGCGCCAGCAGTGGGCAGGGCGGCACCGGGGAGCTGTTTTTT
TRBV10-1	-	TRBJ2-2	once	CASSEIPEDGELFF	TGCGCCAGCAGTGAAATTCCCGAGGACGGGGAGCTGTTTTTT
TRBV30	-	TRBJ1-2	-	CACRLWKGVYGYTF	TGTGCCTGTCGCCTATGGAAGGGGGTCTATGGCTACACCTTC
TRBV2	TRBD2	TRBJ2-1	-	CASSQSLAGGHNEQFF	TGTGCCAGCAGTCAATCACTAGCGGGCGGCCACAATGAGCAGTTCTTC
TRBV5-1	TRBD1	TRBJ1-1	-	CASSYITGANTEAFF	TGCGCCAGCAGCTATATTACAGGGGCCAACACTGAAGCTTTCTTT
TRBV9	-	TRBJ2-3	-	CASSGRRVPDTQYF	TGTGCCAGCAGCGGGCGGAGGGTCCCAGATACGCAGTATTTT
TRBV3-1/TRBV3-2	-	TRBJ1-6	-	CASSQGQVRNSPLHF	TGTGCCAGCAGCCAAGGACAGGTCCGGAATTCACCCCTCCACTTT
TRBV2	-	TRBJ2-5	-	CASSEDGRDQETQYF	TGTGCCAGCAGTGAAGACGGCAGGGACCAAGAGACCCAGTACTTC
TRBV11-2	-	TRBJ1-1	few	CASGGENTEAFF	TGTGCCAGCGGAGGGGAGAACACTGAAGCTTTCTTT
TRBV7-2	TRBD2	TRBJ2-7	-	CATMDSGGPYEQYF	TGTGCCACCATGGATAGCGGGGGGCCGTACGAGCAGTACTTC
TRBV5-6	-	TRBJ1-1	-	CASSPGNTEAFF	TGTGCCAGCAGTCCAGGGAACACTGAAGCTTTCTTT
TRBV15	-	TRBJ1-1	-	CATSRDEGRGAFF	TGTGCCACCAGCAGAGATGAGGGCCGCGGGGCTTTCTTT
TRBV5-1	TRBD1	TRBJ2-3	-	CASATGIAPDTQYF	TGCGCCAGCGCGACAGGGATTGCTCCAGATACGCAGTATTTT
TRBV24-1	TRBD2	TRBJ2-3	-	CATSDSSGGAPDTQYF	TGTGCCACCAGTGATTCTAGCGGGGGGGCCCCAGATACGCAGTATTTT
TRBV19	-	TRBJ1-1	-	CASGSGYFNTEAFF	TGTGCCAGTGGTTCAGGGTACTTTAACACTGAAGCTTTCTTT
TRBV6-6	TRBD1	TRBJ2-1	-	CATITGTGKNEQFF	TGTGCCACCATAACCGGGACAGGCAAAAATGAGCAGTTCTTC